This T cell receptor beta chain was identified in a study of T cell responses to AZD1222 COVID-19 vaccine. TCRdb's copy holds only in-frame clones and misses some; the assay was immunoSEQ multiplex PCR. The table lists approximately 77,000 clones, approximately 85% of them singletons. General study results and limits: Of the AZD1222 recipients, only 5 or 6 were seropositive at baseline. Spike-specific TCR breadth and depth grew following two AZD1222 doses. A reported finding is that nearly half of spike-specific TCRs target unmutated variant regions. Donors were largely white British and mainly female; clonal diversity was possibly underestimated.

Concerning this clone: Its specificity is not known.

Germline-derived CDR1 and CDR2 are SGHTA and FQGNSA. There are 14 residues in the CDR3. Trimming at V came to 9 bases and at J to 4 bases, leaving 7 bases not matched to a gene. The receptor was derived from an adult who received the AZD1222 COVID-19 vaccine. The sample in question was peripheral blood, obtained 28 days after the second AZD1222 dose. The genes are TRBV7-2 and TRBJ2-1; 9 bases line up with TRBD2. CDR3 residues: CASNSGRGYNEQFF. The CDR3 coding sequence is TGTGCCAGTAATAGCGGGAGAGGATACAATGAGCAGTTCTTC.